This TCR beta chain originates from a study of long-term antiretroviral therapy in people with HIV. Whole-study results and caveats: Increased diversity was seen after ART, yet it remained lower than in transplant donor controls.

Note on this clone: Its antigen is still unknown.

Version v3.0 of the immunoSEQ assay was performed at survey level. The assay was immunoSEQ multiplex PCR, and TCRdb's table has in-frame clones only and misses some. The data contain about 11,000 clones, around 80% of them seen just once; the ten biggest clones take up 20% to 25%. Sample: unsorted PBMCs, taken 7 to 7.5 years after starting antiretroviral therapy. The clonotype comes from a man aged 50 to 60 with HIV.

The CDR3 nucleotides read TGTGCCTGGAGGGTCTCCCTGGGTACCTACGAGCAGTACTTC. It encodes CAWRVSLGTYEQYF. The V call is TRBV30, the J call TRBJ2-7; D gene ambiguous. Germline values: CDR1 GTSNPN, CDR2 SVGIG (reference sequence). The CDR3 totals 14 residues. V was shortened by 3 bases and J by 2 bases, with 14 bases between the two germline ends. The variable domain in full, completed from reference TRBV30 and TRBJ2-7, reads SQTIHQWPATLVQPVGSPLSLECTVEGTSNPNLYWYRQAAGRGLQLLFYSVGIGQISSEVPQNLSASRPQDRQFILSSKKLLLSDSGFYLCAWRVSLGTYEQYFGPGTRLTVT.